This T cell receptor beta chain comes out of a study of monozygotic twins with inflammatory bowel disease. Whole-study findings and limits: Subtypes among T cells remained indistinguishable. It was observed that concordant and discordant twins did not differ in repertoire similarity, possibly given limited power. The sharing of clonotypes with others was lower in IBD patients than in healthy twins, especially with disease activity.

Note on this clonotype: What it recognizes is unknown.

The draw for each donor consisted of a single 2.5 ml blood sample. CDR3 size: 14 residues. The V gene's germline CDR1 is SGHAT and CDR2 FQNNGV. With the 5' RACE reads reprocessed, TCRdb shows one record per CDR3 protein and no DNA. Recorded for this sample: around 370,000 distinct CDR3 sequences. The chain carries TRBV11-2 and TRBJ1-2; absent DNA, TCRdb's TRBD1 call cannot be checked. Sequencing was carried out using blood. This receptor was identified in a human donor with ulcerative colitis or Crohn's disease, or a healthy co-twin of an affected twin (not recorded which). The CDR3 loop is CASSSTDSTYGYTF. The variable domain in full, with the rest retrieved from reference TRBV11-2 and TRBJ1-2, is EAGVAQSPRYKIIEKRQSVAFWCNPISGHATLYWYQQILGQGPKLLIQFQNNGVVDDSQLPKDRFSAERLKGVDSTLKIQPAKLEDSAVYLCASSSTDSTYGYTFGSGTRLTVV.